Presented here are 12 T cell receptor beta chains from one specimen sequenced in a study of blood T cell repertoires in COVID-19. TCRdb keeps only in-frame clones here, not all; method: immunoSEQ multiplex PCR. This sample has approximately 110,000 clones, with around 85% found just once. The sample taken for sequencing was peripheral blood. All receptors come from a man aged 50 to 60 with acute or convalescent COVID-19.

Remarks on this clone: The same CDR3 can be traced to other DNA sequences in this sample. The chain is built from TRBV7-9 and TRBJ1-5; 7 bases fit TRBD1. Trimming cost V 5 bases and J 1 base; bases outside gene matches: 2. Per germline, CDR1 SEHNR and CDR2 FQNEAQ (reference sequence). The CDR3 runs 14 residues. This CDR3 reads CASSPTGSNQPQHF. In DNA form, the CDR3 reads TGTGCCAGCAGCCCGACAGGGAGCAATCAGCCCCAGCATTTT.

The chain combines TRBV19 with TRBJ1-2, with D perhaps matching TRBD1 (5 bases). V lost 1 base to trimming and J lost 2 bases, with 14 bases between them. CDR1 and CDR2 (germline): LNHDA, SQIVND (reference sequence). The CDR3 runs to 16 residues. The CDR3 DNA follows: TGTGCCAGTAGTATAGGAGCGGGACTGATCAACTATGGCTACACCTTC. As protein: CASSIGAGLINYGYTF.

This clone was seen a handful of times. The chain couples TRBV9 to TRBJ1-5; D gene unclear. The CDR3 extends over 14 amino acids. The ends were cut back, 0 bases at V and 4 bases at J, with 8 bases in the middle. The germline gives CDR1 SGDLS, CDR2 YYNGEE. The CDR3 region is CASSVGTDNQPQHF. As DNA, the CDR3 is TGTGCCAGCAGCGTAGGTACAGATAATCAGCCCCAGCATTTT.

This chain uses TRBV5-1 with TRBJ2-1, with D tentatively TRBD2 (7 bases). Germline values: CDR1 SGHRS, CDR2 YFSETQ. This CDR3 spans 16 amino acids. Deletions cut 0 bases from V and 5 bases from J, with 15 bases between. In DNA form, the CDR3 reads TGCGCCAGCAGCTTGGCCCTTTGGGGGGGCCACAATGAGCAGTTCTTC. The encoded protein is CASSLALWGGHNEQFF.

The chain has TRBV4-1 and TRBJ2-7; D gene uncertain. This CDR3 is built from 12 residues. Per the germline V gene, CDR1 is MGHRA and CDR2 is YSYEKL. V shed 0 bases and J shed 6 bases, with 6 bases lying between them. CDR3 nucleotide sequence: TGCGCCAGCAGCCAAGATGGTAGCGAGCAGTACTTC. It is translated as CASSQDGSEQYF.

The chain employs TRBV5-6 and TRBJ2-7, with 8 bases matching TRBD1. Unmatched junction bases numbered 6, after V lost 3 bases and J lost 4 bases. The CDR3 length is 14 residues. Germline lookup yields CDR1 SGHDT and CDR2 YYEEEE. In DNA form, the CDR3 reads TGTGCCAGCAGCTGGGGACAGGAGAAGTACGAGCAGTACGTC. Its translation: CASSWGQEKYEQYV.

This chain uses TRBV5-1 with TRBJ2-2, with D unresolved. The CDR3 sequence is 15 residues long. Germline V gives CDR1 SGHRS, CDR2 YFSETQ. V was cut by 0 bases and J by 0 bases, with 6 bases left in between. The CDR3 here is CASSLDNPNTGELFF. In DNA, the CDR3 is TGCGCCAGCAGCTTGGACAACCCGAACACCGGGGAGCTGTTTTTT.

V is TRBV14 and J is TRBJ1-3; TRBD1 might be the D (6 bases). Germline lookup yields CDR1 SGHDN and CDR2 FVKESK. The V end was cut by 4 bases, the J end by 7 bases, with 14 bases between. The CDR3 runs to 14 residues. The DNA for the CDR3 is TGTGCCAGCAGCCGTACAGGGAACGTGAACACCATATATTTT. Translated, it gives CASSRTGNVNTIYF.

The chain is built from TRBV29-1 and TRBJ1-3; TRBD1 is a possible D gene (6 bases). The ends were cut back, 5 bases at V and 1 base at J, with 9 bases in the middle. CDR3 size: 13 residues. CDR1 and CDR2 from the germline V gene are SQVTM and ANQGSEA. CDR3 nucleotide sequence: TGCAGCGTTCGTACAGGGTCTGGAAACACCATATATTTT. The encoded protein is CSVRTGSGNTIYF. Looking up the rest from reference TRBV29-1 and TRBJ1-3 gives the full variable domain: SAVISQKPSRDICQRGTSLTIQCQVDSQVTMMFWYRQQPGQSLTLIATANQGSEATYESGFVIDKFPISRPNLTFSTLTVSNMSPEDSSIYLCSVRTGSGNTIYFGEGSWLTVV.

The chain employs TRBV19 and TRBJ1-2; weak D call: TRBD1 (5 bases). CDR1 and CDR2 from the germline V gene are LNHDA and SQIVND (reference sequence). The length of the CDR3 is 13 residues. The germline V and J ends were trimmed by 7 bases and 5 bases, with 14 bases remaining between them. CDR3 DNA: TGTGCCAGTACCACAGGACGGAATTATGGCTACACCTTC. Its translation: CASTTGRNYGYTF. The full variable domain, in which reference TRBV19 and TRBJ1-2 provide the parts outside the CDR3, is DGGITQSPKYLFRKEGQNVTLSCEQNLNHDAMYWYRQDPGQGLRLIYYSQIVNDFQKGDIAEGYSVSREKKESFPLTVTSAQKNPTAFYLCASTTGRNYGYTFGSGTRLTVV.

The V call is TRBV2, the J call TRBJ2-2; D not certain. Between the trimmed V and J ends, which lost 6 bases and 6 bases, there was a span of 14 bases. This CDR3 has 14 amino acids. Germline lookup yields CDR1 SNHLY and CDR2 FYNNEI. The CDR3 sequence: CASSVYTAAGELFF. CDR3 sequence (DNA): TGTGCCAGCAGCGTCTATACAGCAGCCGGGGAGCTGTTTTTT.

This clone occurred a few times. The chain has TRBV13 and TRBJ1-6; 9 bases are a match to TRBD1. This CDR3 comprises 15 residues. CDR1 PRHDT and CDR2 FYEKMQ come from the germline V gene (reference sequence). With V trimmed by 5 bases and J by 5 bases, 4 bases remained unmatched. CDR3 loop: CASSAGDRDNSPLHF. CDR3 in DNA: TGTGCCAGCAGCGCCGGGGACAGGGATAATTCACCCCTCCACTTT.